The T cell receptor (beta chain) described here comes from a study of T cell responses to AZD1222 COVID-19 vaccine. General study results and limits: Repertoire sampling happened only post peak T cell response. The donor group comprised mostly white British people and more females; the analysis possibly underestimated clonal diversity.

Method: immunoSEQ multiplex PCR; TCRdb's copy keeps in-frame clones and lacks some. Counted here are about 100,000 clones, about 90% occurring once; the ten biggest clones make up more than 15%. Concerning this clone itself: No antigen is known for it.

CDR3 size: 17 residues. The germline V gene encodes CDR1 MNHEY and CDR2 SMNVEV (reference sequence). V was clipped by 2 bases and J by 5 bases, with 21 bases between them. This receptor was obtained from an adult in good health. This chain joins TRBV27 and TRBJ1-2; tentatively, D is TRBD1 (6 bases). The sample consisted of peripheral blood, taken on day 0 of AZD1222 vaccination. The CDR3 DNA follows: TGTGCCAGCAGTTTAGATGCGGGGGGCGCTTCGCCTTATGGCTACACCTTC. It encodes CASSLDAGGASPYGYTF.